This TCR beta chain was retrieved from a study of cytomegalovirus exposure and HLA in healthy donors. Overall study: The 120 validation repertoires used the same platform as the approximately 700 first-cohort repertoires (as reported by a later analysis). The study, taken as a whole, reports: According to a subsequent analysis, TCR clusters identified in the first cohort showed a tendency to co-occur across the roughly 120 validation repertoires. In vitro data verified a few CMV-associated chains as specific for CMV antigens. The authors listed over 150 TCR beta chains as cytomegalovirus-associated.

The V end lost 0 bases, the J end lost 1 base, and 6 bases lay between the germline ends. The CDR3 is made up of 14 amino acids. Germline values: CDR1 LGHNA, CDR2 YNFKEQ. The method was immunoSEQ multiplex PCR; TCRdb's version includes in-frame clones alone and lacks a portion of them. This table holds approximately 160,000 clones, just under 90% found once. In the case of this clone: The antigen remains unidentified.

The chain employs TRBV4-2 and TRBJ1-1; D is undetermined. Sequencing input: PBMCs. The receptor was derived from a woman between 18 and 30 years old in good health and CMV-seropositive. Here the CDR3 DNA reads TGTGCCAGCAGCCAAGATGCAGGGAACACTGAAGCTTTCTTT. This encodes CASSQDAGNTEAFF.